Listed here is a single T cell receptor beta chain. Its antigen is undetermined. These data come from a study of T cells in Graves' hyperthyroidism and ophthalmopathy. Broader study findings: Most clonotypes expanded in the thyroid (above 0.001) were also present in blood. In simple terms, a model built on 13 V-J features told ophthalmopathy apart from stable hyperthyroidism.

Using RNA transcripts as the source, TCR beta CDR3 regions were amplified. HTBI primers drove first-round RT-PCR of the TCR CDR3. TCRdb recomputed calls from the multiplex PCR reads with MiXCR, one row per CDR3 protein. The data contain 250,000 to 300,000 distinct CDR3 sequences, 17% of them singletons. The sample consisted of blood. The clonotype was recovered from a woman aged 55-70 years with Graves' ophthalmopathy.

The CDR3 loop reads CATREGRTSQETQYF. CDR3 coding DNA: TGTGCCACCAGGGAGGGCCGTACCTCCCAAGAGACCCAGTACTTC. This chain uses TRBV6-1 with TRBJ2-5; 7 nucleotides align to TRBD2. Per germline, CDR1 MNHNS and CDR2 SASEGT. The V segment lost 10 bases and the J segment 1 base; nucleotides outside the gene matches: 12. This CDR3 has 15 amino acids.